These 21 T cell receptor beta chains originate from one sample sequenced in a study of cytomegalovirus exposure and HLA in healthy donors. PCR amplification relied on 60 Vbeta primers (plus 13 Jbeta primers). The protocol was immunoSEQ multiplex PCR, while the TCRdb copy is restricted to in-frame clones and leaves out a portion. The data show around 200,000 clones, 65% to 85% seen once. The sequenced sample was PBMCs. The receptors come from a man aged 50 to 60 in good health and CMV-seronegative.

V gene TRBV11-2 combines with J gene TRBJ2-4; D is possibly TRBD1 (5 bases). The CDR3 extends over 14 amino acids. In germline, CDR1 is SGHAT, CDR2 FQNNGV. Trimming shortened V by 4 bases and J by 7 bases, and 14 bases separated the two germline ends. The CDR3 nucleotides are TGTGCCAGCAGCTCCCTGGGCAGGGCGAACATTCAGTACTTC. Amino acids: CASSSLGRANIQYF.

As DNA, the CDR3 is TGTGCCAGCAGCCAGGGACAGGGTATCTCACCCCTCCACTTT. It translates to CASSQGQGISPLHF. The V call is TRBV7-9, the J call TRBJ1-6, with 9 positions matching TRBD1. The CDR3 consists of 14 residues. The J segment lost 10 bases and the V segment lost 5 bases, leaving 6 bases of the junction unmatched. Germline V gives CDR1 SEHNR, CDR2 FQNEAQ (reference sequence). The whole variable domain, remainder taken from reference TRBV7-9 and TRBJ1-6, is DTGVSQNPRHKITKRGQNVTFRCDPISEHNRLYWYRQTLGQGPEFLTYFQNEAQLEKSRLLSDRFSAERPKGSFSTLEIQRTEQGDSAMYLCASSQGQGISPLHFGNGTRLTVT.

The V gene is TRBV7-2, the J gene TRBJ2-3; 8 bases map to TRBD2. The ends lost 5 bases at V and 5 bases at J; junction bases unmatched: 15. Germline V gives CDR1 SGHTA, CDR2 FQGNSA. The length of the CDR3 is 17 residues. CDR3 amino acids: CASSPNGLAPWEDTQYF. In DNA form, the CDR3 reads TGTGCCAGCAGCCCCAATGGACTAGCCCCCTGGGAAGATACGCAGTATTTT. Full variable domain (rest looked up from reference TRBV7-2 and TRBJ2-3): GAGVSQSPSNKVTEKGKDVELRCDPISGHTALYWYRQSLGQGLEFLIYFQGNSAPDKSGLPSDRFSAERTGGSVSTLTIQRTQQEDSAVYLCASSPNGLAPWEDTQYFGPGTRLTVL.

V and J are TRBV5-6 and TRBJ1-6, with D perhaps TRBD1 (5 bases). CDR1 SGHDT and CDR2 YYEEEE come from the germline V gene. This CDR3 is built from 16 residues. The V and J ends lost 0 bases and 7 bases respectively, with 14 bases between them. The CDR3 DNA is TGTGCCAGCAGCTTGGGGACGGGGGATGGAAATTCACCCCTCCACTTT. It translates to CASSLGTGDGNSPLHF.

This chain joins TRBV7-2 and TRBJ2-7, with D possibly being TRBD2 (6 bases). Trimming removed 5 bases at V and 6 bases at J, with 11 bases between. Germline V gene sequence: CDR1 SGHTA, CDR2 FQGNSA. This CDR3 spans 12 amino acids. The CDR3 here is CASSATRGEQYF. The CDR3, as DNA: TGTGCCAGCAGCGCGACTAGGGGCGAGCAGTACTTC.

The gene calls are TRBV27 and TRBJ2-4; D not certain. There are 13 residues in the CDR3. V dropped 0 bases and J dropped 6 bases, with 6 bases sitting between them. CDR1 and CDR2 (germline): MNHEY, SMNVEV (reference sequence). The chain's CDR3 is CASSLSPRNIQYF. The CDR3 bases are TGTGCCAGCAGTTTATCGCCCAGAAACATTCAGTACTTC.

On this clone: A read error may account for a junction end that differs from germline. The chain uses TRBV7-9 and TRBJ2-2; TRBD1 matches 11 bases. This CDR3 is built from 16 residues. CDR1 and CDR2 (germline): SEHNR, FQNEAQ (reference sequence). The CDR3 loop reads CSSSIGQGAYTGELFF. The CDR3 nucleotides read TGTTCCAGCAGCATAGGACAGGGGGCTTACACCGGGGAGCTGTTTTTT.

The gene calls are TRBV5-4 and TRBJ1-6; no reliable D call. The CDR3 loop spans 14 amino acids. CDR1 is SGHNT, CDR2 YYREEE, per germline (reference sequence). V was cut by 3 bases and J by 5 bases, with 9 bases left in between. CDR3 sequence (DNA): TGTGCCAGCAGCTCCGACGGGAATAATTCACCCCTCCACTTT. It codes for CASSSDGNNSPLHF.

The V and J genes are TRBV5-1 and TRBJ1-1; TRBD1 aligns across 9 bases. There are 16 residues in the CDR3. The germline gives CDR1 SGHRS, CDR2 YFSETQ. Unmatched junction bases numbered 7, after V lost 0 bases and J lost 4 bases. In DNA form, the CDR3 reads TGCGCCAGCAGCTTGGTCACAGGGGGCGACGGCACTGAAGCTTTCTTT. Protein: CASSLVTGGDGTEAFF. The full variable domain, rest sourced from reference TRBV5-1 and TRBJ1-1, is KAGVTQTPRYLIKTRGQQVTLSCSPISGHRSVSWYQQTPGQGLQFLFEYFSETQRNKGNFPGRFSGRQFSNSRSEMNVSTLELGDSALYLCASSLVTGGDGTEAFFGQGTRLTVV.

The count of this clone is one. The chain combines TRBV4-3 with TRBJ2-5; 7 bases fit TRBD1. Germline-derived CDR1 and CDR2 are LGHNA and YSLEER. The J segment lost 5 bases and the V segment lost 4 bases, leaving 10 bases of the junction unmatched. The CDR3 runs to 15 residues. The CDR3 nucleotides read TGCGCCAGCAGCCCTTTCGACAGGGCCGGGGAGACCCAGTACTTC. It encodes CASSPFDRAGETQYF.

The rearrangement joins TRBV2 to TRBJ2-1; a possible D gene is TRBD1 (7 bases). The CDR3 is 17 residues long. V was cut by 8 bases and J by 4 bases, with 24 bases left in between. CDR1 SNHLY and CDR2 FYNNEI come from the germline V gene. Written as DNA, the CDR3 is TGTGCCAGCTCTGTTCGCCCAAGGACAGGACTATACAATGAGCAGTTCTTC. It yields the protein CASSVRPRTGLYNEQFF.

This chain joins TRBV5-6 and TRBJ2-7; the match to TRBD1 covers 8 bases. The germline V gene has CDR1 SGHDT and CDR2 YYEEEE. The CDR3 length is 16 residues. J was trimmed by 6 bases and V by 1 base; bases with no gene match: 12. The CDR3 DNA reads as TGTGCCAGCAGCTTGTTCGTAAGGTGGCAGGGGGCCGAGCAGTACTTC. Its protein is CASSLFVRWQGAEQYF.

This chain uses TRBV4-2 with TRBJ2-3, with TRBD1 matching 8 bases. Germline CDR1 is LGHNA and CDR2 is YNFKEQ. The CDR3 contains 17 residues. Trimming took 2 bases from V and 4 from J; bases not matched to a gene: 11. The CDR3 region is CASSQLRGLGPPDTQYF. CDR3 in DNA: TGTGCCAGCAGCCAACTCAGGGGGCTGGGTCCCCCAGATACGCAGTATTTT.

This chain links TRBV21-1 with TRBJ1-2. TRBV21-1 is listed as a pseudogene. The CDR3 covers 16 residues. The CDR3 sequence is CASSPGGGPDNYGYTF. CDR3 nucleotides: TGTGCCAGCAGCCCGGGGGGGGGACCAGATAACTATGGCTACACCTTC.

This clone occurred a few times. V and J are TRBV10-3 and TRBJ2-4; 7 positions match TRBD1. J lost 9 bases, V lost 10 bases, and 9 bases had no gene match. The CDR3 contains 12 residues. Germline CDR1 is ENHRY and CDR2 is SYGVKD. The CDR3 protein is CATGSGDSIQYF. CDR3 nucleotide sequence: TGTGCCACCGGTTCCGGGGACAGCATTCAGTACTTC.

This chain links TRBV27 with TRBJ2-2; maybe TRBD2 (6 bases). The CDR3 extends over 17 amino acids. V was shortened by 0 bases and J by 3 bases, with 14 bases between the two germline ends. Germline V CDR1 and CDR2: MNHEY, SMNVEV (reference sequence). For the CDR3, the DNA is TGTGCCAGCAGTTTATCACAGGTCCCGGGGGACACCGGGGAGCTGTTTTTT. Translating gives CASSLSQVPGDTGELFF.

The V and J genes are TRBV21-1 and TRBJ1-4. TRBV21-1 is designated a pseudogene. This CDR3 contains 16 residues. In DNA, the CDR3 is TGTGCCAGCAGCAAACGCAGACGGGGGAGGGAAGAAAAACTGTTTTTT. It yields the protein CASSKRRRGREEKLFF.

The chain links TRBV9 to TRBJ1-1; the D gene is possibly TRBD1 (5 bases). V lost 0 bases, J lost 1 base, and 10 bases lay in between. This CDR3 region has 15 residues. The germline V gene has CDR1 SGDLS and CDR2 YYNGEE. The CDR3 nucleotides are TGTGCCAGCAGCGTAGATGACAGCTCGAACACTGAAGCTTTCTTT. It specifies CASSVDDSSNTEAFF.

The DNA of the CDR3 is TGTGCCAGCAGTGATCAGCGGGGGGGCTCCTACAATGAGCAGTTCTTC. Amino acid sequence: CASSDQRGGSYNEQFF. V and J are TRBV6-1 and TRBJ2-1; 10 bases agree with TRBD2. Germline V gene lookup returns CDR1 MNHNS and CDR2 SASEGT. The CDR3 contains 16 residues. V lost 3 bases and J lost 0; bases outside the gene matches: 2.

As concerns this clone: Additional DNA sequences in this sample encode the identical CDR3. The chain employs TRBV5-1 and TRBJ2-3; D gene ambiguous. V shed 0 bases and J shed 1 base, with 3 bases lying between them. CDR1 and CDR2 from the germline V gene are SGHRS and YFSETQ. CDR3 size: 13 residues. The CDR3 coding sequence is TGCGCCAGCAGCTTGGCAGGCACAGATACGCAGTATTTT. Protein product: CASSLAGTDTQYF.

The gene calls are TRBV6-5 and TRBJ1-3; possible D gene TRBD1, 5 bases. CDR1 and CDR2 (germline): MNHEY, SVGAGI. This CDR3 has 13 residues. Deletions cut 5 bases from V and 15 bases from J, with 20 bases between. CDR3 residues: CASSRGMGDAEYF. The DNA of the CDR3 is TGTGCCAGCAGTCGGGGGATGGGCGACGCAGAATATTTT.